Sequencing of this T cell receptor (beta chain) was carried out in a study of response to subunit inactivated influenza vaccine. CDR1 is MDHEN and CDR2 is SYDVKM in the germline V gene. The ends were cut back, 4 bases at V and 4 bases at J, with 19 bases in the middle. This CDR3 comprises 16 residues. TCRdb re-analysed the RT-PCR reads in MiXCR, keeping a single row per CDR3 protein. This repertoire shows 600,000 to 850,000 distinct CDR3 sequences, around 15% found once; its top ten account for roughly 7.6%. This sequence was found in a middle-aged man who received an inactivated influenza vaccine. Source: PBMCs from blood, taken around 14 days before vaccination. This chain uses TRBV28 with TRBJ1-1; D not certain. The CDR3 reads CASSSLAGRTSTEAFF. DNA of the CDR3: TGTGCCAGCAGTTCCCTGGCCGGGAGGACCAGCACTGAAGCTTTCTTT.